The sequence of this T cell receptor beta chain was determined in a study of blood T cell repertoires in COVID-19. For the study at large: Samples of COVID-19 (acute and convalescent) were obtained from the United States, Italy and Spain. The cDNA or gDNA used as material had been derived from T cells, B-cell-depleted T cells, or PBMCs.

As originally analysed: For nucleated cells, counts were estimated from reference gene primer amplification. Profiled with immunoSEQ multiplex PCR; TCRdb holds only in-frame clones, not every one. V and J calls and clone size follow that table, whereas D and trimming were derived from the DNA. In the table there are more than 200,000 clones, less than 90% of which are singletons. V lost 3 bases, J lost 7 bases, and 12 bases lay in between. The germline V gene encodes CDR1 SNHLY and CDR2 FYNNEI. This CDR3 has 13 amino acids. The chain couples TRBV2 to TRBJ1-1; a possible D gene is TRBD1 (6 bases). The clonotype was recovered from a man in his thirties or forties with active or convalescent COVID-19. Sequencing was performed on peripheral blood. CDR3 bases: TGTGCCAGCAGTGAGACAGGTACAGATGAAGCTTTCTTT. This translates into CASSETGTDEAFF.